This T cell receptor (beta chain) is from a study of cytomegalovirus exposure and HLA in healthy donors (TCRdb year 2017). In terms of the full investigation: A later analysis indicated that the roughly 130 validation repertoires were generated on the platform also employed for the approximately 700 repertoires of the first cohort. The study aimed to test whether signatures of past pathogen exposure could be identified by cataloging public T cell receptors. Besides the first cohort of 500 to 700 subjects, a separate validation cohort made up of roughly 130 different subjects was used. To predict cytomegalovirus infection status, the study brought together high-throughput TCR immunosequencing, statistical association of individual TCRs with disease status, and machine learning. General study outcomes and caveats: All 120 or so repertoires were used to score co-occurrence in the validation cohort in a later analysis, because that analysis had no HLA typing for the cohort. The authors suggested that the approach could potentially be generalized to other disease states and immunological phenotypes. Across donors, most TCR sequences were observed very rarely, whereas some public TCRs were present in many individuals. In vitro tests confirmed that a few of the cytomegalovirus-associated TCR beta chains recognize cytomegalovirus antigens. The study gave a list of 150 to 200 TCR beta chains associated with cytomegalovirus. In a later analysis, TCRs clustered in the first cohort were found to also tend to co-occur in the approximately 120 validation repertoires, with 94% of cluster scores above 0. In both the original and validation cohorts, the classifier was reported to diagnose cytomegalovirus status with high specificity and sensitivity.

The library was built by means of the immunoSEQ multiplex PCR assay. Turning to the authors' computational methods: A statistical classification framework was built for diagnosing cytomegalovirus status from the catalog of TCR beta chain sequences. TCRdb took over this immuneACCESS table, retaining in-frame rearrangements with V and J assigned. Such tables are incomplete; in checked studies, under half of the missing clones stem from an unresolved V gene, and the remainder is unexplained. D and trimming were read from the DNA, whereas the V and J calls and clone size are those reported in that table. The sample table holds some 120,000 clones, of which roughly 89% were seen once. The ten largest clones add up to about 3.5% of the sample. The CDR3 measures 15 amino acids from cysteine to phenylalanine. Only the CDR3 portion is preserved as DNA: 45 bases, with reading frame beginning at the first base. Taken from the germline V gene, the CDR1 and CDR2 loops are MNHEY and SVGAGI. V sheds 5 bases and J sheds 3 bases, leaving 11 bases between their ends.

Comments on this clone: Its antigen specificity is not known. Base qualities are not at hand, and no much larger clone is one base apart.

The donors belonged to the validation cohort of under 150 subjects, which was separate from the roughly 700-subject first cohort. Input material: PBMCs. The TCR comes from a man between 25 and 39 years old in good health and CMV-seronegative. The chain is made from TRBV6-5 and TRBJ1-6; the D gene remains uncertain. The DNA sequence reads TGTGCCAGCAGTACCGGGATCGGCTATAATTCACCCCTCCACTTT. The resulting protein is CASSTGIGYNSPLHF.